What follows describes a single T cell receptor beta chain. Its binding antigen is unknown. The input lacks base qualities; no much larger clone sits a single base away. The data were obtained in a study of CD8 T cells in Susac syndrome (dated by TCRdb to between 2018 and 2021). Background for the entire study: Whether CD8+ T cell activation and differentiation in Susac syndrome was antigen driven was tested using repertoire sequencing. The clonality of the CD8+ T cell repertoire was compared across approximately 11 healthy donors, some 14 Susac syndrome patients and under 17 multiple sclerosis patients. General conclusions and limits of the study: The TCR sequencing and HLA analysis was acknowledged to have included a relatively small number of individuals.

From its cysteine to its phenylalanine, the CDR3 spans 15 amino acids. CDR3 DNA only is kept here, 45 bases in frame from base 1. Germline trimming: 4 bases from V, 5 bases from J; junction bases outside gene matches: 6. As encoded in the germline V gene, CDR1 is SQVTM while CDR2 is ANQGSEA. High-throughput TCR beta sequencing profiled peripheral blood CD8+ and CD4+ T cells from healthy donors, Susac syndrome patients and multiple sclerosis patients. Treatment-naive patients with stable or active relapsing-remitting disease fulfilling revised McDonald criteria were used as multiple sclerosis controls. Bulk CD8+ and CD4+ T cells were purified magnetically by negative isolation, whereas CD8+ TEMRA cells were enriched by FACS. Blood was collected in EDTA tubes and processed within 24 hours, with PBMCs isolated through density gradient centrifugation. PBMCs intended for TCR sequencing were cryopreserved in liquid nitrogen and thawed later in a water bath at 37 degrees C. A purity of at least 90% was achieved for sorted or isolated CD4+, CD8+ and CD8+ TEMRA cells.

RNA was extracted using the RNeasy kit, and roughly 0.45 to 1 ug of the RNA was reverse transcribed with random hexamers. TCR beta CDR3 regions were amplified with the immunoSEQ multiplex PCR assay covering 54 Vbeta and 13 Jbeta segments. To correct PCR amplification bias, a synthetic template baseline was used for both primer optimization and computational correction. The original methods were these. Reads were annotated to V, D and J genes according to IMGT and were analyzed with immunoSEQ Analyzer, with only productive sequences retained. To calculate clonality, Shannon entropy was normalized by log2 of the number of productive unique sequences and then subtracted from one. Public and private clones were assessed among the 100 most prevalent clones of each patient and control. Clones were defined as Susac-specific when absent from the healthy and MS cohorts, from about 1,100 published viral clones and from other ImmuneACCESS disease sequences. TCRdb itself trimmed the public reads at Q25 with fastp, ran MiXCR and retained productive beta chains. Duplicate CDR3 protein sequences are folded into a single record with the most common DNA and genes. TCRdb, rather than the study authors, made the V and J calls. Counted in this sample were some 300,000 distinct CDR3 sequences; 89% of them appeared once. The top ten hold 0.18% of the sample.

The rearranged chain carries TRBV29-1 and TRBJ2-2; 11 middle bases align to TRBD2. Specimen: CD8+ T cells from PBMCs. The TCR originated in a human donor with multiple sclerosis. The bases read TGCAGCGTTGGGTTACTAGCGGGGGAAACCGGGGAGCTGTTTTTT. Its protein product is CSVGLLAGETGELFF.